These 30 T cell receptor beta chains originate from one sample sequenced in a study of cytomegalovirus exposure and HLA in healthy donors. PCR amplification relied on 60 Vbeta primers (plus 13 Jbeta primers). This table comes from immunoSEQ multiplex PCR, and its TCRdb copy is limited to in-frame clones, with some not included. The profile covers about 300,000 clones, with 86% appearing a single time and around 4.2% taken by the ten largest. Sequencing was performed on PBMCs. These receptors were collected from a man between 40 and 49 years old in good health and CMV-seropositive.

About this clone itself: Other DNA variants within this sample encode the same CDR3. V and J are TRBV14 and TRBJ2-7; the match to TRBD1 covers 7 bases. CDR1 and CDR2 from the germline V gene are SGHDN and FVKESK. V dropped 3 bases and J dropped 4; count of bases not matched to a gene: 3. The CDR3 is 13 residues long. CDR3 sequence: CASSQNRGYEQYF. CDR3 coding DNA: TGTGCCAGCAGCCAGAACAGGGGATACGAGCAGTACTTC.

This clone was seen a single time. The J gene is TRBJ2-7, the V gene TRBV19; TRBD2 matches 11 bases. Germline V gene sequence: CDR1 LNHDA, CDR2 SQIVND (reference sequence). V lost 3 bases and J lost 3; bases outside the gene matches: 4. The CDR3 is 15 residues long. The CDR3 DNA follows: TGTGCCAGTAGTATGGCACTAGCGGGAGTCTACGAGCAGTACTTC. Its translation is CASSMALAGVYEQYF.

The chain joins TRBV28 to TRBJ2-1, with a tentative D call TRBD1 (5 bases). Germline CDR1 is MDHEN and CDR2 is SYDVKM. The CDR3 loop spans 14 amino acids. The germline V and J ends were trimmed by 7 bases and 7 bases, with 17 bases remaining between them. The CDR3 protein is CASTDTYPGNEQFF. CDR3 in DNA: TGTGCCAGCACCGATACATACCCAGGGAATGAGCAGTTCTTC.

This chain links TRBV7-2 with TRBJ1-5, with a tentative D call TRBD1 (6 bases). The length of the CDR3 is 15 residues. In germline, CDR1 is SGHTA, CDR2 FQGNSA. V lost 5 bases and J 1 base, leaving 12 bases between the germline ends. The CDR3 DNA sequence: TGTGCCAGCAGCAAACGACAGGAAAGCAATCAGCCCCAGCATTTT. This encodes CASSKRQESNQPQHF.

This chain joins TRBV6-5 and TRBJ1-5; 10 bases line up with TRBD1. V lost 0 bases and J lost 7; bases outside the gene matches: 3. The CDR3 extends over 15 amino acids. Germline loops: CDR1 MNHEY, CDR2 SVGAGI. CDR3 sequence reads: CASSYSRDRGQPQHF. DNA for the CDR3: TGTGCCAGCAGTTACTCGAGGGACAGGGGACAGCCCCAGCATTTT.

The gene calls are TRBV29-1 and TRBJ1-1, with D perhaps TRBD1 (6 bases). V was trimmed by 6 bases and J by 1 base, leaving 12 bases between them. Per the germline V gene, CDR1 is SQVTM and CDR2 is ANQGSEA. The CDR3 has 13 residues. CDR3 sequence (DNA): TGCAGCGTCGACAAGGGGGAGAACACTGAAGCTTTCTTT. As protein: CSVDKGENTEAFF.

The sample holds a few counts of this clone. The chain is built from TRBV6-1 and TRBJ1-1; D gene ambiguous. The CDR3 spans 15 residues. Germline CDR1 is MNHNS and CDR2 is SASEGT. Trimming stripped 5 bases from V and 3 bases from J, with 16 bases between. CDR3 protein: CASSSYGGLDTEAFF. In nucleotides, the CDR3 is TGTGCCAGCAGTTCATACGGAGGGCTAGACACTGAAGCTTTCTTT.

The V gene is TRBV11-2, the J gene TRBJ1-5; D is uncertain. This CDR3 is 16 amino acids long. Trimming took off 1 base at V and 1 base at J, with 11 bases between the two ends. CDR1 is SGHAT and CDR2 is FQNNGV in the germline V gene. CDR3 protein: CASSLGGGLSNQPQHF. The CDR3 DNA follows: TGTGCCAGCAGCTTAGGAGGCGGGCTGAGCAATCAGCCCCAGCATTTT.

By frequency in the sample, this clone is medium-sized. J is TRBJ1-4 and V is TRBV5-6; no definite D call. This CDR3 contains 14 residues. V lost 0 bases and J lost 4, with 7 bases in between. Looked up from germline, CDR1 is SGHDT and CDR2 is YYEEEE. The CDR3 sequence: CASSLGRYNEKLFF. The CDR3, as DNA: TGTGCCAGCAGCTTGGGGCGGTATAATGAAAAACTGTTTTTT.

This sequence joins TRBV28 and TRBJ2-1; the D gene is possibly TRBD2 (5 bases). Trimming stripped 2 bases from V and 2 bases from J, with 7 bases between. CDR1 MDHEN and CDR2 SYDVKM come from the germline V gene. The CDR3 runs 14 residues. The CDR3: CASSLSGPYNEQFF. The CDR3, as DNA: TGTGCCAGCAGTTTAAGCGGACCCTACAATGAGCAGTTCTTC.

The chain couples TRBV19 to TRBJ2-3; the D gene is possibly TRBD2 (5 bases). V lost 4 bases, J lost 0 bases, and 11 bases lay in between. CDR1 and CDR2 from the germline V gene are LNHDA and SQIVND (reference sequence). The CDR3 spans 15 residues. The CDR3 loop is CASSSGPSSTDTQYF. Here the CDR3 DNA reads TGTGCCAGTAGTAGCGGGCCTAGTAGCACAGATACGCAGTATTTT.

V usage is TRBV5-8 and J usage is TRBJ2-5, with TRBD2 matching 11 bases. The CDR3 has 17 amino acids. Trimming removed 1 base from V and 5 bases from J; junction bases left unmatched: 10. CDR1 is SGHTS, CDR2 YDEGEE, per germline. CDR3 in DNA: TGTGCCAGCAGCTTGCGGTATAGCGGGAGGGCCAGGGAGACCCAGTACTTC. Its translation: CASSLRYSGRARETQYF.

As to this clone: Other nucleotide sequences from this sample produce the same CDR3. V usage is TRBV28 and J usage is TRBJ1-1, with D possibly matching TRBD1 (6 bases). The CDR3 is 13 residues long. Looked up from germline, CDR1 is MDHEN and CDR2 is SYDVKM. With 6 bases removed from V and 5 bases from J, the gap between germline ends came to 13 bases. The CDR3 DNA follows: TGTGCCAGCAGCGTTACAGGGTTGACTGAAGCTTTCTTT. Its translation is CASSVTGLTEAFF. The full variable domain, rest sourced from reference TRBV28 and TRBJ1-1, is DVKVTQSSRYLVKRTGEKVFLECVQDMDHENMFWYRQDPGLGLRLIYFSYDVKMKEKGDIPEGYSVSREKKERFSLILESASTNQTSMYLCASSVTGLTEAFFGQGTRLTVV.

The V and J genes are TRBV6-5 and TRBJ1-1; TRBD1 matches at 7 bases. Germline V gene sequence: CDR1 MNHEY, CDR2 SVGAGI. The CDR3 is 14 amino acids. The trim removed 9 bases at V and 3 bases at J, leaving 10 bases unmatched. The CDR3 nucleotides are TGTGCCAGTCGAAGGGGGCGACAGCACACTGAAGCTTTCTTT. Amino acids: CASRRGRQHTEAFF.

This chain joins TRBV7-3 and TRBJ2-2, with TRBD2 identical over 10 bases. In germline, CDR1 is SGHTA, CDR2 FQGTGA. This CDR3 region has 19 residues. V dropped 4 bases and J dropped 4; count of bases not matched to a gene: 15. DNA for the CDR3: TGTGCCAGCAGCTCGGGGGTCGTGCCTAGCGGGAGTAGCACCGGGGAGCTGTTTTTT. This sequence encodes CASSSGVVPSGSSTGELFF.

About this clone itself: The junction departs from germline at one end; a sequencing error may be responsible. Different DNA sequences within this sample yield the same CDR3. Here the CDR3 DNA reads TGTGCCAGTAGTATCCAACTCCATTGGGAGCAGTACTTT. Its translation is CASSIQLHWEQYF. The rearrangement joins TRBV19 to TRBJ2-7; possibly TRBD2 for D (5 bases). This CDR3 has 13 amino acids. Germline V gene sequence: CDR1 LNHDA, CDR2 SQIVND (reference sequence). The full variable domain, rest sourced from reference TRBV19 and TRBJ2-7, is DGGITQSPKYLFRKEGQNVTLSCEQNLNHDAMYWYRQDPGQGLRLIYYSQIVNDFQKGDIAEGYSVSREKKESFPLTVTSAQKNPTAFYLCASSIQLHWEQYFGPGTRLTVT.

The chain recombines TRBV7-8 with TRBJ2-2, with 7 positions matching TRBD1. The CDR3 totals 16 residues. Looked up from germline, CDR1 is SGHVS and CDR2 is FQNEAQ. With V trimmed by 2 bases and J by 1 base, 4 bases remained unmatched. The CDR3 protein is CASSLYPGGNTGELFF. CDR3 nucleotides: TGTGCCAGCAGCTTATATCCAGGGGGGAACACCGGGGAGCTGTTTTTT.

The chain couples TRBV7-9 to TRBJ2-3; TRBD1 matches 10 bases. V lost 4 bases, J lost 2 bases, and 12 bases stayed unmatched. The CDR3 length is 18 residues. Germline lookup yields CDR1 SEHNR and CDR2 FQNEAQ (reference sequence). The CDR3 DNA is TGTGCCAGCAGCTCAACCATTGACAGGGGGCAGTCCACAGATACGCAGTATTTT. It is translated as CASSSTIDRGQSTDTQYF.

The gene calls are TRBV6-5 and TRBJ2-1, with TRBD2 identical over 14 bases. This CDR3 has 16 residues. V was clipped by 1 base and J by 7 bases; unmatched bases: 3. Germline V gives CDR1 MNHEY, CDR2 SVGAGI. The CDR3 DNA follows: TGTGCCAGCAGTTACTTAGGACTAGCGGGAGGAAATGAGCAGTTCTTC. As protein: CASSYLGLAGGNEQFF.

In this sample, this clone turned up once. The J gene is TRBJ2-3, the V gene TRBV7-3; D is perhaps TRBD1 (6 bases). V lost 2 bases to trimming and J lost 2 bases, with 11 bases between them. The CDR3 consists of 15 residues. Germline V gene lookup returns CDR1 SGHTA and CDR2 FQGTGA. The CDR3 here is CASSLGGHLTDTQYF. CDR3 bases: TGTGCCAGCAGCTTAGGGGGACACCTCACAGATACGCAGTATTTT.

The chain combines TRBV29-1 with TRBJ1-2, with D unclear. Germline loops: CDR1 SQVTM, CDR2 ANQGSEA. This CDR3 comprises 10 residues. The V end lost 3 bases, the J end lost 4 bases, and 3 bases lay between the germline ends. Here the CDR3 reads CSVDSYGYTF. In DNA, the CDR3 is TGCAGCGTTGACAGCTATGGCTACACCTTC. The full variable domain, with the rest looked up from reference TRBV29-1 and TRBJ1-2, is SAVISQKPSRDICQRGTSLTIQCQVDSQVTMMFWYRQQPGQSLTLIATANQGSEATYESGFVIDKFPISRPNLTFSTLTVSNMSPEDSSIYLCSVDSYGYTFGSGTRLTVV.

With regard to this clone: A read error may account for a junction end that differs from germline. V is TRBV7-9 and J is TRBJ2-7; 7 positions agree with TRBD2. The CDR3 loop spans 15 amino acids. Per the germline V gene, CDR1 is SEHNR and CDR2 is FQNEAQ (reference sequence). The CDR3 DNA follows: TGTTCCAGCAGTCACGGGACTACTCTTCTAAGCGAGCAGTACTTC. This encodes CSSSHGTTLLSEQYF.

The rearrangement joins TRBV28 to TRBJ1-2; possible D gene TRBD1, 5 bases. V shed 7 bases and J shed 4 bases, with 16 bases lying between them. Germline V lookup: CDR1 MDHEN, CDR2 SYDVKM. The length of the CDR3 is 14 residues. The DNA of the CDR3 is TGTGCCAGCACACCGCCCCCAGGGCGCTATGGCTACACCTTC. Its translation: CASTPPPGRYGYTF.

This clone was counted a single time. This rearrangement joins TRBV30 to TRBJ2-7; possibly TRBD1 for D (6 bases). Germline CDR1 GTSNPN, CDR2 SVGIG (reference sequence). The CDR3 runs to 15 residues. Trimming shortened V by 2 bases and J by 6 bases, and 20 bases separated the two germline ends. The CDR3 protein is CAWSRSGTTLPEQYF. The CDR3 region has the DNA TGTGCCTGGAGTCGATCCGGGACAACTCTGCCCGAGCAGTACTTC.

The chain carries TRBV11-3 and TRBJ2-3, with unresolved D. The CDR3 runs to 13 residues. The germline V gene has CDR1 SGHNT and CDR2 YENEEA. V was shortened by 5 bases and J by 1 base, with 7 bases between the two germline ends. For the CDR3, the DNA is TGTGCCAGCAGCCCCCCCGGCACAGATACGCAGTATTTT. As protein: CASSPPGTDTQYF.

This clone was detected a few times. The V call is TRBV4-3, the J call TRBJ2-2; 14 positions match TRBD2. The CDR3 loop spans 18 amino acids. With 0 bases clipped from V and 7 bases from J, the junction kept 7 bases outside the gene matches. The germline V gene has CDR1 LGHNA and CDR2 YSLEER. The DNA for the CDR3 is TGCGCCAGCAGCCAAGATCCAACCGGACTAGCGGGGGGCGGGGAGCTGTTTTTT. It translates to CASSQDPTGLAGGGELFF.

This clone was seen a few times. This chain joins TRBV4-1 and TRBJ2-1, with 9 bases that match TRBD1. In germline, CDR1 is MGHRA, CDR2 YSYEKL. The V segment lost 4 bases and the J segment 5 bases; nucleotides outside the gene matches: 6. The CDR3 is made up of 15 amino acids. The CDR3, as DNA: TGCGCCAGCAGCCCGTACAGGGGGCATGACAATGAGCAGTTCTTC. Its protein is CASSPYRGHDNEQFF.

In this sample, this clone turned up a few times. The chain is built from TRBV28 and TRBJ2-7; a weak D match, TRBD2 (7 bases). Germline V gene lookup returns CDR1 MDHEN and CDR2 SYDVKM. The CDR3 has 14 amino acids. Trimming removed 6 bases at V and 0 bases at J, with 12 bases between. The CDR3 region has the DNA TGTGCCAGCAGCGAGAGGGGGGGCTCCTACGAGCAGTACTTC. It codes for CASSERGGSYEQYF.

The chain has TRBV9 and TRBJ1-5; 8 bases agree with TRBD1. The CDR3 contains 18 residues. CDR1 and CDR2 from the germline V gene are SGDLS and YYNGEE. V lost 0 bases, J lost 5 bases, and 13 bases stayed unmatched. This CDR3 reads CASSVGGQADVWYQPQHF. Written as DNA, the CDR3 is TGTGCCAGCAGCGTAGGGGGACAGGCGGACGTCTGGTATCAGCCCCAGCATTTT.

This clone occurred once. This chain links TRBV28 with TRBJ2-7; 7 nucleotides line up with TRBD1. There are 14 residues in the CDR3. The J segment lost 3 bases and the V segment lost 6 bases, leaving 8 bases of the junction unmatched. The V gene's germline CDR1 is MDHEN and CDR2 SYDVKM. The CDR3 loop reads CASRPWTGYYEQYF. The CDR3 nucleotides read TGTGCCAGCAGACCCTGGACAGGTTACTACGAGCAGTACTTC.